These 8 T cell receptor beta chains share one sample of origin, sequenced in a study of shared T cell receptors in the human thymus. The protocol was immunoSEQ multiplex PCR, while the TCRdb copy is restricted to in-frame clones and leaves out a portion. The sample records over 650,000 clones, 87% being singletons. These data also featured in a second study, about human thymus T cells.

Sequenced material: thymocytes. These receptors all come from a boy under three years old with a congenital heart defect.

This chain links TRBV29-1 with TRBJ2-3; 11 positions match TRBD2. CDR3 length: 15 residues. Per germline, CDR1 SQVTM and CDR2 ANQGSEA. V lost 5 bases, J lost 4 bases, and 8 bases stayed unmatched. The CDR3 DNA follows: TGCAGCGTTTCCCCACTAGCGGGAGATGCAGATACGCAGTATTTT. As protein: CSVSPLAGDADTQYF.

The gene calls are TRBV5-6 and TRBJ2-3, with D perhaps matching TRBD2 (7 bases). Trimming removed 6 bases from V and 6 bases from J, with 20 bases in between. Germline loops: CDR1 SGHDT, CDR2 YYEEEE. This CDR3 region has 15 residues. The CDR3 region is CASIPWEGVPDTQYF. As DNA, the CDR3 is TGTGCCAGCATCCCTTGGGAGGGGGTCCCCGATACGCAGTATTTT.

The table lists this clone with a count of one. The chain has TRBV5-1 and TRBJ2-4; a possible D gene is TRBD1 (6 bases). CDR1 SGHRS and CDR2 YFSETQ come from the germline V gene. This CDR3 comprises 15 residues. The V and J ends lost 0 bases and 8 bases respectively, with 15 bases between them. This CDR3 reads CASSLDRDTQDIQYF. The CDR3 nucleotides read TGCGCCAGCAGCTTGGACCGGGACACCCAAGACATTCAGTACTTC.

The rearrangement links TRBV5-5 to TRBJ2-1, with a possible D match to TRBD2 (6 bases). Looked up from germline, CDR1 is SGHKS and CDR2 is YYEKEE (reference sequence). V was cut by 0 bases and J by 8 bases, with 12 bases left in between. This CDR3 is built from 14 residues. In DNA form, the CDR3 reads TGTGCCAGCAGCTTGGATACTAGCTCGCATGAGCAGTTCTTC. Encoded protein: CASSLDTSSHEQFF.

J is TRBJ2-7 and V is TRBV15, with D perhaps matching TRBD2 (5 bases). Trimming stripped 5 bases from V and 0 bases from J, with 17 bases between. From germline, CDR1 is LNHNV and CDR2 YYDKDF (reference sequence). The CDR3 spans 16 residues. For the CDR3, the DNA is TGTGCCACCAGCTCGGCCGGAGCGGAGATCTCCTACGAGCAGTACTTC. Translating it yields CATSSAGAEISYEQYF.

For the CDR3, the DNA is TGCGCCAGCAGCCCCAAACTAGCGTCAGATACGCAGTATTTT. The encoded protein is CASSPKLASDTQYF. This sequence joins TRBV4-3 and TRBJ2-3, with 7 positions matching TRBD2. This CDR3 has 14 amino acids. Germline V gene sequence: CDR1 LGHNA, CDR2 YSLEER. After removal of 4 bases from V and 4 bases from J, the junction contained 5 bases not matched to a gene.

The V call is TRBV15, the J call TRBJ1-5, with D tentatively TRBD1 (6 bases). This CDR3 is built from 16 residues. Trimming pared 3 bases from V and 5 bases from J, leaving 17 bases between. The germline V gene has CDR1 LNHNV and CDR2 YYDKDF (reference sequence). DNA of the CDR3: TGTGCCACCAGCAGCTCTGACAGGCTCCGACATCAGCCCCAGCATTTT. Translation: CATSSSDRLRHQPQHF.

This clone was counted once. The rearrangement joins TRBV30 to TRBJ1-1; a weak D match, TRBD1 (6 bases). Trimming left V 4 bases short and J 1 base short, with 7 bases between. The CDR3 covers 12 residues. CDR1 GTSNPN and CDR2 SVGIG come from the germline V gene (reference sequence). The CDR3 DNA follows: TGTGCCTGGAAGGGACAGAACACTGAAGCTTTCTTT. It codes for CAWKGQNTEAFF.